These T cell receptor beta chains were read from a single sample in a study of glioma-infiltrating T cells. TCRdb independently ran MiXCR on the multiplex PCR reads; one entry per CDR3 protein. The sample holds approximately 100,000 distinct CDR3 sequences, 20% to 25% seen once. The specimen was glioma tissue, nonneoplastic brain tissue, or PBMCs (not recorded which). The origin of the receptors is a human donor with low-grade glioma or glioblastoma, undergoing nonglioma brain surgery, or in good health (not recorded which). Both conserved end residues are part of each CDR3. Fields, in order: V gene, clone size, J gene, D gene, CDR3 protein, CDR3 DNA. A D gene is named only where the DNA matches it firmly. Some rows mark clone size as missing; the rest say once, few, many or name a class of expanded clone.

>TRBV3-1|many|TRBJ2-3|-
CASSHLTDTQYF
TGTGCCAGCAGCCATCTAACAGATACGCAGTATTTT
>TRBV5-1|few|TRBJ2-3|-
CASNSDGGYTDTQYF
TGCGCCAGCAACTCCGACGGGGGCTACACAGATACGCAGTATTTT
>TRBV27|many|TRBJ2-3|TRBD2
CASSLEGSGRSTDTQYF
TGTGCCAGCAGTTTAGAGGGTAGCGGGAGGAGCACAGATACGCAGTATTTT
>TRBV7-9|many|TRBJ2-1|TRBD2
CASSTFRGDNEQFF
TGTGCCAGCAGCACATTCCGGGGGGACAATGAGCAGTTCTTC
>TRBV7-2|-|TRBJ2-5|-
CASILSRPRQETQYF
TGTGCCAGCATCTTGTCCAGACCCCGCCAAGAGACCCAGTACTTC
>TRBV19|many|TRBJ2-7|-
CASSIRQSYEQYF
TGTGCCAGTAGTATTCGGCAGTCCTACGAGCAGTACTTC
>TRBV2|many|TRBJ2-7|-
CASSERLQSSYEQYF
TGTGCCAGCAGTGAAAGGCTTCAGAGCTCCTACGAGCAGTACTTC
>TRBV4-2|many|TRBJ2-7|-
CASSQEHRAYEQYF
TGTGCCAGCAGCCAAGAGCACAGGGCCTACGAGCAGTACTTC
>TRBV15|many|TRBJ1-6|-
CATSSEKIYNSPLHF
TGTGCCACCAGCAGCGAGAAAATCTATAATTCACCCCTCCACTTT
>TRBV20-1|many|TRBJ1-6|-
CSASGLADAANNSPLHF
TGCAGTGCTAGCGGGTTGGCGGACGCTGCGAATAATTCACCCCTCCACTTT
>TRBV29-1|-|TRBJ2-2|TRBD2
CSVGVSGGTGELFF
TGCAGCGTTGGGGTTAGCGGGGGCACCGGGGAGCTGTTTTTT
>TRBV9|many|TRBJ2-7|-
CASSLRQDSYEQYF
TGTGCCAGCAGTCTCAGACAGGACTCCTACGAGCAGTACTTC
>TRBV7-2|many|TRBJ2-3|TRBD2
CASSWGRTSGGAGTDTQYF
TGTGCCAGCAGCTGGGGGAGGACTAGCGGGGGGGCGGGCACAGATACGCAGTATTTT
>TRBV7-9|many|TRBJ2-1|TRBD2
CASGMSGRRENEQFF
TGTGCCAGCGGAATGAGCGGGAGACGTGAAAATGAGCAGTTCTTC
>TRBV29-1|many|TRBJ2-1|TRBD2
CSVEGGRALNEQFF
TGCAGCGTTGAAGGAGGGAGGGCCCTCAATGAGCAGTTCTTC
>TRBV2|many|TRBJ2-2|TRBD2
CAKDSSGTNTGELFF
TGTGCCAAAGATTCTAGCGGGACGAACACCGGGGAGCTGTTTTTT